This T cell receptor (beta chain) appears in the sequencing data of a study of radiotherapy plus CTLA-4 blockade in lung cancer. Overall study context: Objective responses occurred in around 20% of patients; around 28% had disease control. The study, taken as a whole, reports: TCR clones from tumors expanded in blood after radiotherapy plus ipilimumab. Increased serum interferon-beta after radiation also reportedly predicted response strongly.

Sequencing used immunoSEQ multiplex PCR; TCRdb keeps in-frame clones, though not all of them. The table includes 70,000 to 90,000 clones, roughly 75% detected once. The V gene lost 5 bases and the J gene lost 0 bases, with 10 bases spanning the gap. From germline, CDR1 is MNHNS and CDR2 SASEGT. The CDR3 consists of 15 residues. This clone was seen once. Its antigen remains unknown. The gene calls are TRBV6-1 and TRBJ2-2, with TRBD2 as a possible D gene (5 bases). This TCR came from a human donor with non-small cell lung cancer who had a complete response to radiotherapy plus ipilimumab. Sequences were derived from peripheral blood, sampled from a patient treated with radiotherapy plus ipilimumab. The CDR3 spells CASSTAGTNTGELFF. The CDR3 DNA sequence: TGTGCCAGCAGTACAGCCGGGACGAACACCGGGGAGCTGTTTTTT.